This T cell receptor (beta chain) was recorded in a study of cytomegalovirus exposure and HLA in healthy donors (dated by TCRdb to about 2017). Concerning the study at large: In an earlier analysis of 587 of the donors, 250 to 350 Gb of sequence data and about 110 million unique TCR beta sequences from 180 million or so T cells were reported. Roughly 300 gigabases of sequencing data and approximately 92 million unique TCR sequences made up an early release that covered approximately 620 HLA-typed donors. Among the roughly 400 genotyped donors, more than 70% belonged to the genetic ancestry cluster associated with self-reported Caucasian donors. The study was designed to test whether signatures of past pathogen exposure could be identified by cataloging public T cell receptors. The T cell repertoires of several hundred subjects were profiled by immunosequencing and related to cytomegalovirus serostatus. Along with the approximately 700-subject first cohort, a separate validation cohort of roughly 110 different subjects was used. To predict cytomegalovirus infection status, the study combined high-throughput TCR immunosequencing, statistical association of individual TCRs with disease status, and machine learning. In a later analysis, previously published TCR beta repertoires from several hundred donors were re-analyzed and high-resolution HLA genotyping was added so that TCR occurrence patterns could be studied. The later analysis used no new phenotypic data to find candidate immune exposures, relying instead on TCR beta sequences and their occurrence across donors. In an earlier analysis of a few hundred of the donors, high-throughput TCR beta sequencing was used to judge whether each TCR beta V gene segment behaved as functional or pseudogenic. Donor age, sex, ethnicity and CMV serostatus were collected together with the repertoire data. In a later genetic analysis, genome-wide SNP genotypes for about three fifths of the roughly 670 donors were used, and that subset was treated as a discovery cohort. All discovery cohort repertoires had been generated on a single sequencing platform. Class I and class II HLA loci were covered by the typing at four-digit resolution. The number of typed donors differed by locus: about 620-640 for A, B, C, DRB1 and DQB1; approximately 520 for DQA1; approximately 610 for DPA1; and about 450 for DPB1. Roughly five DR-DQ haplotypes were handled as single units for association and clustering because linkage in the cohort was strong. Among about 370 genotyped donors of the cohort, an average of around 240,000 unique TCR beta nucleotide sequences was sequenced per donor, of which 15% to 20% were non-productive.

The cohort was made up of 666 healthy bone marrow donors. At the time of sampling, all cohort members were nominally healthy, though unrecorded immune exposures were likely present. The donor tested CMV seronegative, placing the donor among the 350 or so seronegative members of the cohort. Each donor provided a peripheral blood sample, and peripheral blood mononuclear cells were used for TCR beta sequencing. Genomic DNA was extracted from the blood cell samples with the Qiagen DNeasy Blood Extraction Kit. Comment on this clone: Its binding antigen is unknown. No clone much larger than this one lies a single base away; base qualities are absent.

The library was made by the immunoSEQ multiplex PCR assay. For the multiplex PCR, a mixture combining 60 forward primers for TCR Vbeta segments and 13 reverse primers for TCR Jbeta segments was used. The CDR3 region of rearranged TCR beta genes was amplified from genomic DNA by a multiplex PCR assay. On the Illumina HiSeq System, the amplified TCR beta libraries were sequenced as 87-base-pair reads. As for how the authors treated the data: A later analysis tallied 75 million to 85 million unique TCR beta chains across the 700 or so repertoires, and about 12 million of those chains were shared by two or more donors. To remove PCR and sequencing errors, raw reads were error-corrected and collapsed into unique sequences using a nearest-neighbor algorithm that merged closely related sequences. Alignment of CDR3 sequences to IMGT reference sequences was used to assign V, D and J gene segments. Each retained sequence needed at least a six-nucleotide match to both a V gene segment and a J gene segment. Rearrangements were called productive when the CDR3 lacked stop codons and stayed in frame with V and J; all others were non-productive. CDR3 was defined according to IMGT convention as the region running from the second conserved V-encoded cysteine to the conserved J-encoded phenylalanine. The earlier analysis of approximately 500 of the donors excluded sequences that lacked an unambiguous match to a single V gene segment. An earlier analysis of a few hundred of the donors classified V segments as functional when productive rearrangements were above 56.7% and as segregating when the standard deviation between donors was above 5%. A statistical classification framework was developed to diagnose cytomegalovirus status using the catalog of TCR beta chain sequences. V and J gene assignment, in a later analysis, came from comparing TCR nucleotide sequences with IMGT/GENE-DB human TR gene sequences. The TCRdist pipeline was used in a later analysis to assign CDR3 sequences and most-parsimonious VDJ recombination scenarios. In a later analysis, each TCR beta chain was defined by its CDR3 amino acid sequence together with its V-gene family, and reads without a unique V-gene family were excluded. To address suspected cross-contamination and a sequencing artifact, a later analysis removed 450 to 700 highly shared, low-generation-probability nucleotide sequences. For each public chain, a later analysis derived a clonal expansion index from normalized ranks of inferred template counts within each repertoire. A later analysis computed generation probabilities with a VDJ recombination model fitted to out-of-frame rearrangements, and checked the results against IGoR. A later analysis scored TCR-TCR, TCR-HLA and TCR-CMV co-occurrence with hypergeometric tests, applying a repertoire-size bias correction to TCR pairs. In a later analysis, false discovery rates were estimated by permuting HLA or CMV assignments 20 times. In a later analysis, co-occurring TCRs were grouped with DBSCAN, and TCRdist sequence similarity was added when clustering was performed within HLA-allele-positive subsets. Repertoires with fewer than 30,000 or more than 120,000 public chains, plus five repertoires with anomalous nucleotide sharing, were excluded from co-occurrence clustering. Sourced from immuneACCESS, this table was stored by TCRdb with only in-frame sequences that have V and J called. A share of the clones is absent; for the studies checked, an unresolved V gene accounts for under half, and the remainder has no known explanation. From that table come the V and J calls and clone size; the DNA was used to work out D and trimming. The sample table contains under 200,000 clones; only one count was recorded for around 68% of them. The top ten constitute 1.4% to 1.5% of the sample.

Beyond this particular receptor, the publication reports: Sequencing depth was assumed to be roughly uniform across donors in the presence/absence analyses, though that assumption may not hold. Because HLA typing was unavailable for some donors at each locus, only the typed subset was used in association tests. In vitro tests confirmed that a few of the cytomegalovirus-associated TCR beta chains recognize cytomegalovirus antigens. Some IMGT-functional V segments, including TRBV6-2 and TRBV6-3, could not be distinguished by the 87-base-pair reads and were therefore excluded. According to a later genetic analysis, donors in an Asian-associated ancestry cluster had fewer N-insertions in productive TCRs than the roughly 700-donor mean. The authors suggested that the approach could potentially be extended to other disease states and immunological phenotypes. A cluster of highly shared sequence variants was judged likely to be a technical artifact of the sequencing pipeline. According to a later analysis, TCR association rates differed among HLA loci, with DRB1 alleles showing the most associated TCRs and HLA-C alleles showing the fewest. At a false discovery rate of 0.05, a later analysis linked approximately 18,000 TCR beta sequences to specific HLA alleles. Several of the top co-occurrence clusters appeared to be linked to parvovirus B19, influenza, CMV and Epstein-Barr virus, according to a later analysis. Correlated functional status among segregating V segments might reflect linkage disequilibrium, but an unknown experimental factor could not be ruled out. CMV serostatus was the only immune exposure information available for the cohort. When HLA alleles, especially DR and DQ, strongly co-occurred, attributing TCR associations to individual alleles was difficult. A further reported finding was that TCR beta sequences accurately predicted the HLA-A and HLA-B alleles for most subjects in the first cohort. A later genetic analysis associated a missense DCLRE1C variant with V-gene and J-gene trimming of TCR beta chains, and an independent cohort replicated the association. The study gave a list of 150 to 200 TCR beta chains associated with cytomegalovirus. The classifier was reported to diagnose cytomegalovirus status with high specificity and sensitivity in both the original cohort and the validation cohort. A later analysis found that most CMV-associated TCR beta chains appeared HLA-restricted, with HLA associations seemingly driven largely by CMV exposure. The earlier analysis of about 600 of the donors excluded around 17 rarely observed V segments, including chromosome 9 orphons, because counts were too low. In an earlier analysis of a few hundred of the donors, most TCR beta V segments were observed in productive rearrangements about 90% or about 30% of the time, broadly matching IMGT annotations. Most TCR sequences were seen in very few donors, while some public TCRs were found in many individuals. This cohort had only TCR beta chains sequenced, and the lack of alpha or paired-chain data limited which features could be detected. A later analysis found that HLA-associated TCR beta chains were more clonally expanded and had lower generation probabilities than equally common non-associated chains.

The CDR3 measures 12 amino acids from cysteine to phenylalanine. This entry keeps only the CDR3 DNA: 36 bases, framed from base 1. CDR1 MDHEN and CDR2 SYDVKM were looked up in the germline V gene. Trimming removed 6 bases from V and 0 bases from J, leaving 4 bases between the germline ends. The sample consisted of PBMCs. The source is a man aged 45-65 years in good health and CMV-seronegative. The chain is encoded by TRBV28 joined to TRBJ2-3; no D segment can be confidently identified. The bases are TGTGCCAGCAGCACTAGCACAGATACGCAGTATTTT. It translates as CASSTSTDTQYF.